The 10 T cell receptor beta chains below come from one sample, sequenced in a study of T-cell memory formation after mild COVID-19. TCRdb independently ran MiXCR on the 5' RACE reads; one entry per CDR3 protein. The sample has about 430,000 distinct CDR3 sequences, about 24% seen once. Material: PBMCs or a T cell subset sorted from them (not recorded which). The receptors come from an adult woman who had mild COVID-19 (a few samples of this study predate the infection). Cell type and time point are not known.

This clonotype turned up a few times. This chain joins TRBV5-6 and TRBJ1-2; no firm D call. Trimming shortened V by 0 bases and J by 8 bases, and 8 bases separated the two germline ends. Germline lookup yields CDR1 SGHDT and CDR2 YYEEEE. The CDR3 contains 12 residues. CDR3 region: CASSLESRGYTF. CDR3 sequence (DNA): TGTGCCAGCAGCTTGGAGTCTCGGGGCTACACCTTC.

CDR3 residues: CASSIGNSPYQPQHF. In DNA form, the CDR3 reads TGTGCCAGTAGTATAGGAAACAGCCCTTATCAGCCCCAGCATTTT. The rearrangement links TRBV19 to TRBJ1-5, with unresolved D. The V end lost 1 base, the J end lost 5 bases, and 12 bases lay between the germline ends. Per germline, CDR1 LNHDA and CDR2 SQIVND (reference sequence). CDR3 length: 15 residues. Full variable domain (missing parts from reference TRBV19 and TRBJ1-5): DGGITQSPKYLFRKEGQNVTLSCEQNLNHDAMYWYRQDPGQGLRLIYYSQIVNDFQKGDIAEGYSVSREKKESFPLTVTSAQKNPTAFYLCASSIGNSPYQPQHFGDGTRLSIL.

The V and J genes are TRBV7-6 and TRBJ1-5; D unclear. CDR1 and CDR2 from the germline V gene are SGHVS and FNYEAQ. Trimming pared 1 base from V and 7 bases from J, leaving 8 bases between. The CDR3 is made up of 13 amino acids. DNA of the CDR3: TGTGCCAGCAGCTTAGGGGCTATGCAGCCCCAGCATTTT. Protein sequence: CASSLGAMQPQHF.

The chain uses TRBV20-1 and TRBJ1-5, with a tentative D call TRBD1 (5 bases). CDR3 length: 14 amino acids. V gave up 5 bases and J gave up 2 bases, with 13 bases separating them. Germline assignment: CDR1 DFQATT and CDR2 SNEGSKA (reference sequence). In nucleotides, the CDR3 is TGCAGTGCTGCCCCTGGGGGAGGCAATCAGCCCCAGCATTTT. Protein sequence: CSAAPGGGNQPQHF.

The chain joins TRBV5-5 to TRBJ2-1, with 9 bases that match TRBD2. This CDR3 is 16 amino acids long. With V trimmed by 0 bases and J by 7 bases, 8 bases remained unmatched. Looked up from germline, CDR1 is SGHKS and CDR2 is YYEKEE (reference sequence). This CDR3 reads CASSLVTGGGANEQFF. Written as DNA, the CDR3 is TGTGCCAGCAGCTTGGTTACCGGCGGGGGGGCGAATGAGCAGTTCTTC.

The chain links TRBV5-1 to TRBJ2-2, with D perhaps TRBD2 (5 bases). Trimming cost V 4 bases and J 2 bases, with 15 bases left between them. The CDR3 covers 16 residues. The germline V gene has CDR1 SGHRS and CDR2 YFSETQ. DNA for the CDR3: TGCGCCAGCAGCATGGGGTCTAGCCGAAACACCGGGGAGCTGTTTTTT. It codes for CASSMGSSRNTGELFF.

This chain uses TRBV12-3 or TRBV12-4 with TRBJ2-7; 7 bases align to TRBD1. This CDR3 region has 16 residues. Trimming took 5 bases from V and 0 from J; bases not matched to a gene: 10. CDR3 amino acids: CASSPPGTETSYEQYF. CDR3 nucleotides: TGTGCCAGCAGTCCTCCCGGGACAGAGACCTCCTACGAGCAGTACTTC.

This clonotype was recorded only once. The chain uses TRBV7-9 and TRBJ1-1, with a tentative D call TRBD1 (5 bases). Per the germline V gene, CDR1 is SEHNR and CDR2 is FQNEAQ (reference sequence). The CDR3 is 13 amino acids. The CDR3 spells CVTQGLGIPEAFF. The CDR3 DNA reads TGTGTCACCCAGGGACTCGGTATCCCTGAAGCTTTCTTT. The variable domain in full, with the rest retrieved from reference TRBV7-9 and TRBJ1-1, is DTGVSQNPRHKITKRGQNVTFRCDPISEHNRLYWYRQTLGQGPEFLTYFQNEAQLEKSRLLSDRFSAERPKGSFSTLEIQRTEQGDSAMYLCVTQGLGIPEAFFGQGTRLTVV.

The CDR3 reads CATSDRREPKQETQYF. The CDR3 nucleotides read TGTGCCACCAGTGATAGGCGGGAGCCCAAACAAGAGACCCAGTACTTC. The rearrangement joins TRBV24-1 to TRBJ2-5; 7 nucleotides align to TRBD2. The germline V gene has CDR1 KGHDR and CDR2 SFDVKD. With V trimmed by 3 bases and J by 2 bases, 8 bases remained unmatched. This CDR3 is 16 amino acids long.

Comment on this clonotype: Its ends do not fully match the called genes, so a read error is possible. V and J are TRBV12-3 or TRBV12-4 and TRBJ2-5; weak D call: TRBD2 (6 bases). This CDR3 is 14 amino acids long. The CDR3 here is CGSSPGGVRETQYF. In DNA, the CDR3 is TGTGGCAGCAGCCCCGGGGGAGTTAGAGAGACCCAGTACTTC.